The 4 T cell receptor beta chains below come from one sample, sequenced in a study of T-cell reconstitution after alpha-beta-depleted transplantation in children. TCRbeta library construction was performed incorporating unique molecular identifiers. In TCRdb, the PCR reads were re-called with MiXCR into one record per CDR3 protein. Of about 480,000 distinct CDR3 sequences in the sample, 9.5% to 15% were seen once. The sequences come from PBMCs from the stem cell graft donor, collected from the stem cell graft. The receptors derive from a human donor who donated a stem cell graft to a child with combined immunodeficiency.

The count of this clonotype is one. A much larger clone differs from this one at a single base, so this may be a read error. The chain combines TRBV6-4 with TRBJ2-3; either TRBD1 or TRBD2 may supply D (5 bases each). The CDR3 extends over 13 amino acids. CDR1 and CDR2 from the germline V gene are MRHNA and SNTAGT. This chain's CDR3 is CASSGGEPDTHYF. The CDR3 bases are TGTGCCAGCAGTGGAGGGGAGCCAGATACGCACTATTTT.

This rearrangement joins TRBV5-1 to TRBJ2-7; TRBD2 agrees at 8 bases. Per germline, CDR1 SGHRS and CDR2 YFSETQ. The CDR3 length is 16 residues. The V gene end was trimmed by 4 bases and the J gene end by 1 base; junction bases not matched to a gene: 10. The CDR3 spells CASSLYTTGGSYEQYF. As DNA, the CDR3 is TGCGCCAGCAGCCTATACACGACGGGAGGGTCCTACGAGCAGTACTTC.

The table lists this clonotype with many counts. CDR3 coding DNA: TGTGCCAGCAGCATAGACAGGCCCCCCAGCAACACCATATATTTT. It encodes CASSIDRPPSNTIYF. The chain uses TRBV7-2 and TRBJ1-3, with D maybe TRBD1 (6 bases). Trimming removed 5 bases from V and 7 bases from J, with 18 bases in between. Germline assignment: CDR1 SGHTA and CDR2 FQGNSA. This CDR3 spans 15 amino acids.

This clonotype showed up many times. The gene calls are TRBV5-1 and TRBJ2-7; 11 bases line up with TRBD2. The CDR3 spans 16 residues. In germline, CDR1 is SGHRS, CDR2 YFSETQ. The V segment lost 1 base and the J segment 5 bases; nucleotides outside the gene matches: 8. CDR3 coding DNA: TGCGCCAGCAGCTTGACCAGTAGCGGGAGGGGGAACGAGCAGTACTTC. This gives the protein CASSLTSSGRGNEQYF.